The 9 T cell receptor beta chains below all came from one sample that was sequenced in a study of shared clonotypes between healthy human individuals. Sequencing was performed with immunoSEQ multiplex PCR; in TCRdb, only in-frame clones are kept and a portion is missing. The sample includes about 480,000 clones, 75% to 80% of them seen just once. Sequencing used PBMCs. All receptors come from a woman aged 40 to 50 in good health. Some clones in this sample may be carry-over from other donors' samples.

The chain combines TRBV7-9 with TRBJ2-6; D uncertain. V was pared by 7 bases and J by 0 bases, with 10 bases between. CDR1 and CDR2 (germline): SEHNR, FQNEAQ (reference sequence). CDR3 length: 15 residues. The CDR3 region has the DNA TGTGCCAGCACCTCCTACAGCTCTGGGGCCAACGTCCTGACTTTC. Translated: CASTSYSSGANVLTF.

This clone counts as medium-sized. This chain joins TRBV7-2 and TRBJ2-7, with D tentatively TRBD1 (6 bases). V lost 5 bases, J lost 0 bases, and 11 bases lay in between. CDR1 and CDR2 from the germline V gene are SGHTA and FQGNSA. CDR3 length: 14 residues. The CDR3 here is CASSPDRNSYEQYF. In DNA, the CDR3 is TGTGCCAGCAGCCCCGACAGGAACTCCTACGAGCAGTACTTC.

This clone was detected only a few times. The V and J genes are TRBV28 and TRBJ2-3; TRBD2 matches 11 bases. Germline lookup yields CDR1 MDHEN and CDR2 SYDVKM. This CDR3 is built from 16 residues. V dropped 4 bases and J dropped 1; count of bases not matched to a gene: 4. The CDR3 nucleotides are TGTGCCAGCAGTTCAATAGCGGGAGGGGGCACAGATACGCAGTATTTT. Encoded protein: CASSSIAGGGTDTQYF.

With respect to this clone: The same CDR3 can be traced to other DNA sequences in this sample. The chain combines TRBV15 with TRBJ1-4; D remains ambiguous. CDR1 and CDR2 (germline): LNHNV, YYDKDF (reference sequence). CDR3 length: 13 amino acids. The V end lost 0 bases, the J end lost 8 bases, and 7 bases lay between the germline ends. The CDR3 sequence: CATSRDLGEKLFF. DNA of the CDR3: TGTGCCACCAGCAGAGATCTCGGAGAAAAACTGTTTTTT. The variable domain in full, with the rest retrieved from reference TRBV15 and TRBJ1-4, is DAMVIQNPRYQVTQFGKPVTLSCSQTLNHNVMYWYQQKSSQAPKLLFHYYDKDFNNEADTPDNFQSRRPNTSFCFLDIRSPGLGDTAMYLCATSRDLGEKLFFGSGTQLSVL.

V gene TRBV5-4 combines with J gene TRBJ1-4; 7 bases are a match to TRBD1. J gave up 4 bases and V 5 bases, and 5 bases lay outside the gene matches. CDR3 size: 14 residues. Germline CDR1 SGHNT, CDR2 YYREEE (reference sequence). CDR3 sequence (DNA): TGTGCCAGCAGTTGGGACAGAGGTAATGAAAAACTGTTTTTT. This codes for CASSWDRGNEKLFF.

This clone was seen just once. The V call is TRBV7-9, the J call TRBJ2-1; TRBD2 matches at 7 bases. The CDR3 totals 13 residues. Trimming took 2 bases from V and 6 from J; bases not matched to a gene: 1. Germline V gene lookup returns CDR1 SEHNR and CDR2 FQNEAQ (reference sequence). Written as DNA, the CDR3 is TGTGCCAGCAGCTTACTAGCGGTCAATGAGCAGTTCTTC. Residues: CASSLLAVNEQFF.

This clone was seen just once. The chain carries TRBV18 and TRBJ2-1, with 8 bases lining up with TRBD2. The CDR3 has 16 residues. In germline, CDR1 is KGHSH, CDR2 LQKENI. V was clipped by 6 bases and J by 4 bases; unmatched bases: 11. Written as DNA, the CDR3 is TGTGCCAGCTCGACGGCTAATAGCGGGGTATACAATGAGCAGTTCTTC. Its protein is CASSTANSGVYNEQFF.

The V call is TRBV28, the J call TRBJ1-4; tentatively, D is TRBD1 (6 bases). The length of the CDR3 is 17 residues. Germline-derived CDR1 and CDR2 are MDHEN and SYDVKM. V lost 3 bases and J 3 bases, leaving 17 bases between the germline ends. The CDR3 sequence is CASSFWSGVLANEKLFF. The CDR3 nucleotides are TGTGCCAGCAGTTTTTGGTCAGGGGTTTTGGCTAATGAAAAACTGTTTTTT.

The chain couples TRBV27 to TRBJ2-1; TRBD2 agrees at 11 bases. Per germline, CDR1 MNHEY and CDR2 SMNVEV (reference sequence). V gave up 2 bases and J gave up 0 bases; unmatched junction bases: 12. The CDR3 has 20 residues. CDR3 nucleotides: TGTGCCAGCAGTTTACGGCTAGCGGGAGGCCCTCCAAGCTCCTACAATGAGCAGTTCTTC. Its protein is CASSLRLAGGPPSSYNEQFF.